This T cell receptor (beta chain) originates from a study of shared clonotypes between healthy human individuals (dated by TCRdb to 2020 to 2021). At the level of the whole study: The cohort included three men and two women between 18 and 49 years of age. Per donor, three plates each were used for CD4 naive and CD4 memory, two for CD8 naive, and one for CD8 memory. Leukapheresis yielded between about 0.85 and 9.5 billion PBMCs per donor. To increase sequencing depth and limit assay-specific biases, TCR repertoire library preparation and sequencing were carried out by different laboratories using diverse techniques. Blood TCR repertoires of five healthy adults were deeply sequenced to estimate repertoire size and the extent of clonotype sharing between individuals.

With regard to this clone: Its antigen is not yet known. No clone much larger than this one lies a single base away; base qualities are absent.

Using the deep immunoSEQ assay, multiplex PCR amplified TCR CDR3 regions from genomic DNA. For each cell subset, the extracted genomic DNA was distributed evenly across all wells of several immunoSEQ 96-well plates, and each plate served as one replicate. For sorted subsets, around 0.2 ug genomic DNA, equal to tens of thousands of T cell genomes, was loaded into each replicate PCR. The purified libraries were quantified using a Qubit 3.0 fluorometer, sized with a Bioanalyzer 2100, and then quantified again using the KAPA Library Quantification kit. Every immunoSEQ 96-well plate was sequenced on a dedicated single-read 150-cycle Illumina NextSeq 550 flow cell. Regarding the original processing steps: Because only junctional sequences without quality scores were contained in the immunoSEQ output, filtering matching that applied to full-length reads could not be performed. Sequences were annotated with PyIR, a Python wrapper for IgBLAST v1.9, and V/J genes and CDR3 were assigned using IMGT germline references. Reads were filtered out if the reads had weak V/J assignments (E-value above 1e-6), no CDR3, stop codons, out-of-frame junctions, or ambiguous translated residues. V3J clonotypes were defined as sequences sharing an identical inferred V gene, J gene, and CDR3 amino acid sequence. Percentage overlap between repertoires was calculated by dividing the number of shared unique clonotypes by the size of the smaller repertoire. Richness of each repertoire was evaluated using RTK rarefaction, the Chao1 estimator, and Recon v2.1 estimates of unobserved clonotypes. OLGA was used to compute generation probabilities for all TCRbeta clonotypes that the gDNA method yielded from a handful of donors. TCRdb holds this immuneACCESS table with in-frame rearrangements only. Some clones are missing; in checked studies, unresolved V genes explain under half, and the rest has no known cause. The V and J calls and clone size come from that table; D and trimming were worked out from the DNA. Present in this sample are about 2.3 million clones, around 92% of which were seen just once. The top ten constitute 0.37% of the sample.

The donors were healthy, HIV-negative adults with no recently reported acute infections or vaccinations. Every donor was a Caucasian adult residing in Nashville, Tennessee, USA. CD4+ T cells were enriched by magnetic negative selection, after which naive cells were positively selected on CD45RA and the negative fraction was taken as the memory subset. Blood was obtained by leukapheresis, after which PBMCs were separated by Ficoll-Histopaque density gradient centrifugation and cryopreserved in liquid nitrogen vapor phase. Analytical flow cytometry was used to check the purity and quantity of every magnetically sorted T cell population. Genomic DNA was isolated from each sorted fraction and quantified by UV absorbance on a Nanodrop 2000c. The junction shows trimming of 5 bases on V and 1 base on J, plus 19 bases between the germline ends. According to the germline V gene (reference sequence), CDR1 reads MNHEY and CDR2 reads SMNVEV. CDR3 length: 17 amino acids, cysteine to phenylalanine. The DNA shown is the 51-base CDR3, in frame from base 1.

The full study reports these points: Compared with non-shared clonotypes, the clonotypes found in all four sorted-subset donors had higher generation probabilities. Estimated clonotype richness was generally larger for naive than for memory subsets. Sharing across a few donors was observed for roughly 5% of naive CD4, 3% to 3.5% of naive CD8, about 2.3% of memory CD4, and about 0.38% of memory CD8 clonotypes. Pairwise subsampling indicated that sequencing depth was expected to affect the degree of clonotype sharing among donors. Sampling was restricted to blood, and TCR repertoires in tissue are likely to differ from TCR repertoires in blood. The genetic and exposure-history diversity represented was limited by the small number of donors. Even with the large sequencing depth, rarefaction of the sorted-subset datasets indicated that sequencing was incomplete.

The chain was built from TRBV27 and TRBJ2-3; the D segment cannot be called with confidence. Sequencing was carried out using naive CD4+ T cells from PBMCs. According to the study, the label for this sample's cell subset or site signals: CD45RA+ positively selected. The TCR originated in a young man in good health. Some clones in this sample may be carry-over from other donors' samples. The nucleotides read TGTGCCAGCAGTCCGAGCGTCGGAGACGCAGGCACAGATACGCAGTATTTT. This yields the protein CASSPSVGDAGTDTQYF.